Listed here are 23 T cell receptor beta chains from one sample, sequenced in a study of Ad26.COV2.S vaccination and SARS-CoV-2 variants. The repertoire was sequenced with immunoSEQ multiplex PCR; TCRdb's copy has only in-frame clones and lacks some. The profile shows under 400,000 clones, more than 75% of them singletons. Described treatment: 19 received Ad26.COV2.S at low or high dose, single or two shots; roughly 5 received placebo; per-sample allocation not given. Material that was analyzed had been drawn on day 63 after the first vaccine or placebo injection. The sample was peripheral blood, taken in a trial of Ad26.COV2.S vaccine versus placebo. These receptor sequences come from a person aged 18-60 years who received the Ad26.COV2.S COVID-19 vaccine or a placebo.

The CDR3 DNA follows: TGTGCCATCAGTCAAGCGGGGGGGCCGACAGATACGCAGTATTTT. Translating gives CAISQAGGPTDTQYF. The chain employs TRBV10-3 and TRBJ2-3, with TRBD2 identical over 10 bases. With 5 bases clipped from V and 3 bases from J, the junction kept 5 bases outside the gene matches. Germline V gene data show CDR1 as ENHRY and CDR2 as SYGVKD. CDR3 length: 15 amino acids.

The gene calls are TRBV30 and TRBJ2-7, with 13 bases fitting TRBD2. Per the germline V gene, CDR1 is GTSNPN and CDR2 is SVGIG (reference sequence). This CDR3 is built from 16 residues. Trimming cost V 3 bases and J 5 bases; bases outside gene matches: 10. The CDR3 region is CAWRVLAGGPFNEQYF. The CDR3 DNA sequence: TGTGCCTGGAGAGTACTAGCGGGGGGGCCCTTTAACGAGCAGTACTTC. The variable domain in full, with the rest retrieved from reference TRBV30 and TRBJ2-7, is SQTIHQWPATLVQPVGSPLSLECTVEGTSNPNLYWYRQAAGRGLQLLFYSVGIGQISSEVPQNLSASRPQDRQFILSSKKLLLSDSGFYLCAWRVLAGGPFNEQYFGPGTRLTVT.

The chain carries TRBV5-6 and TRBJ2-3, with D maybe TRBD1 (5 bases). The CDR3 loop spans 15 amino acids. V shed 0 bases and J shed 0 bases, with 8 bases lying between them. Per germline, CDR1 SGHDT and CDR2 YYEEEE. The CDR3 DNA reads TGTGCCAGCAGCTTGGGCGCAGGGAGCACAGATACGCAGTATTTT. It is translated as CASSLGAGSTDTQYF.

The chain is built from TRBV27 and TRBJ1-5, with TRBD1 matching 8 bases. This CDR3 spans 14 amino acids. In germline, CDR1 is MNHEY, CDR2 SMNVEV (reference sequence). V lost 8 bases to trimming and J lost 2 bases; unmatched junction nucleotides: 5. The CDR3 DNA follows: TGTGCCAGCGGACTGGACAGGGGCAATCAGCCCCAGCATTTT. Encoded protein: CASGLDRGNQPQHF.

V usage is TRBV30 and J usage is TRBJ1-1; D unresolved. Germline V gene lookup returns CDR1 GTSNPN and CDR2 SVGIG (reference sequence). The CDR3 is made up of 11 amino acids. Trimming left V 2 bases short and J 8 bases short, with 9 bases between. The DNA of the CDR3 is TGTGCCTGGAGTCTAAGCAGGGAAGCTTTCTTT. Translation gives CAWSLSREAFF. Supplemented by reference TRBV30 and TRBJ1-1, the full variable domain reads SQTIHQWPATLVQPVGSPLSLECTVEGTSNPNLYWYRQAAGRGLQLLFYSVGIGQISSEVPQNLSASRPQDRQFILSSKKLLLSDSGFYLCAWSLSREAFFGQGTRLTVV.

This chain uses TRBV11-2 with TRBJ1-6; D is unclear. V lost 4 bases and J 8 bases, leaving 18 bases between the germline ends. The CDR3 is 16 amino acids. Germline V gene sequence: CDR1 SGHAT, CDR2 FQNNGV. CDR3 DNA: TGTGCCAGCAGCTACAACCCGTCGGCTGGGGATTCACCCCTCCACTTT. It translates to CASSYNPSAGDSPLHF.

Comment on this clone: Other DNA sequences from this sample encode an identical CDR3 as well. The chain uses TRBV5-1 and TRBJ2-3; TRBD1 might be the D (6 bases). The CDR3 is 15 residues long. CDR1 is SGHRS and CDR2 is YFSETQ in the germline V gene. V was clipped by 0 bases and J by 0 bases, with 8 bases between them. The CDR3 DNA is TGCGCCAGCAGCTTGGAAGGACAGAGCACAGATACGCAGTATTTT. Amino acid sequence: CASSLEGQSTDTQYF.

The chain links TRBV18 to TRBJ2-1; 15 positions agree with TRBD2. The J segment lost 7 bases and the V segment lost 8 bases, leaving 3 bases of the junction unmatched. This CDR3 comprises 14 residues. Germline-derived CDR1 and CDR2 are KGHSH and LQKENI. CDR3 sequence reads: CASRTSGGANEQFF. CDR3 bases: TGTGCCAGCCGGACTAGCGGGGGGGCGAATGAGCAGTTCTTC.

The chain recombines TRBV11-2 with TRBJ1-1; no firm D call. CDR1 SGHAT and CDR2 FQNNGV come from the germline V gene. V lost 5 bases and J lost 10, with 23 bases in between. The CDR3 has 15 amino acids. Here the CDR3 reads CASSPPRVMGSRAFF. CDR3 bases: TGTGCCAGCAGCCCACCAAGAGTCATGGGTTCTCGAGCTTTCTTT.

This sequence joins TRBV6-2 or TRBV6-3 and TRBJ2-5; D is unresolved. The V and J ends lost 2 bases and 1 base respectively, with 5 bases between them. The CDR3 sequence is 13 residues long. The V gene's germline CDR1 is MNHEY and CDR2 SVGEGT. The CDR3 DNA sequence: TGTGCCAGCAGTTACGCCAGCCAAGAGACCCAGTACTTC. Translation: CASSYASQETQYF.

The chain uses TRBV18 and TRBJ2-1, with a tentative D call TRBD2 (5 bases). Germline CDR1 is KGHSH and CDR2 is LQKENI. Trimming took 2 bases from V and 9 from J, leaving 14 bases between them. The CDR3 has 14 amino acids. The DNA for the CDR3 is TGTGCCAGCTCACCAGTCGCGGGCAGCGGTGAGCAGTTCTTC. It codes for CASSPVAGSGEQFF.

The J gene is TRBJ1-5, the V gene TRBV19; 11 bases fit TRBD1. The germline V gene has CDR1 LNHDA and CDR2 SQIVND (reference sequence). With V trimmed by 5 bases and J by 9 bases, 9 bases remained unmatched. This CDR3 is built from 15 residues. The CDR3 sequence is CASSQDRGRAGPQHF. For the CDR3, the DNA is TGTGCCAGTAGTCAGGACAGGGGGCGAGCGGGGCCCCAGCATTTT.

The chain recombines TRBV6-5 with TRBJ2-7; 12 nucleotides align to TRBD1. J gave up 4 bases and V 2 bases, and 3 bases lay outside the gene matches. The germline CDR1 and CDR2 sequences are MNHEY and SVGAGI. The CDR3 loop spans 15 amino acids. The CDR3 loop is CASSYRGQGAYEQYF. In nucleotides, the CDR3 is TGTGCCAGCAGTTACCGGGGACAGGGGGCATACGAGCAGTACTTC.

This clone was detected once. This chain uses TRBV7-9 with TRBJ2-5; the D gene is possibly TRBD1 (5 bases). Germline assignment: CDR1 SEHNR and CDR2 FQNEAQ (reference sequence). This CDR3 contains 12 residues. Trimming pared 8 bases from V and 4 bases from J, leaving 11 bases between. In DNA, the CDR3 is TGTGCCAGCTTGGGTAGGGGAGAGACCCAGTACTTC. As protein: CASLGRGETQYF.

In DNA, the CDR3 is TGTGCCAGCAGCTTAGTTCGAGGGGAAAAACTGTTTTTT. As protein: CASSLVRGEKLFF. The gene calls are TRBV13 and TRBJ1-4; D is unclear. CDR3 length equals 13 residues. Trimming cost V 1 base and J 8 bases, with 8 bases left between them. Germline values: CDR1 PRHDT, CDR2 FYEKMQ (reference sequence).

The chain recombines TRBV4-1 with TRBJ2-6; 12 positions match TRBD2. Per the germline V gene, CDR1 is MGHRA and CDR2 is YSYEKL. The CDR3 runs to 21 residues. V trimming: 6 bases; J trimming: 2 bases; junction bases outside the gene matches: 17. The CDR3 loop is CASRDTLLAGGSSAGANVLTF. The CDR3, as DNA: TGCGCCAGCAGGGACACCTTACTAGCGGGGGGTTCGTCGGCTGGGGCCAACGTCCTGACTTTC.

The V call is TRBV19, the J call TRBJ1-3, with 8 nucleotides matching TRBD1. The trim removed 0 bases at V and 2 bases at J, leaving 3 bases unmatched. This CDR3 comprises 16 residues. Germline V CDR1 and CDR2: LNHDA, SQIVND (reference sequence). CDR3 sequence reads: CASSIEPTGAGNTIYF. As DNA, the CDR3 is TGTGCCAGTAGTATAGAGCCGACAGGGGCTGGAAACACCATATATTTT.

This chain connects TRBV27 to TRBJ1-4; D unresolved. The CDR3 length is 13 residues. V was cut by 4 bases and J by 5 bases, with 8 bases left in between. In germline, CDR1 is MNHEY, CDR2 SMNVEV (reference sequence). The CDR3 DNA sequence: TGTGCCAGCAGTTCGGTCCACAATGAAAAACTGTTTTTT. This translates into CASSSVHNEKLFF.

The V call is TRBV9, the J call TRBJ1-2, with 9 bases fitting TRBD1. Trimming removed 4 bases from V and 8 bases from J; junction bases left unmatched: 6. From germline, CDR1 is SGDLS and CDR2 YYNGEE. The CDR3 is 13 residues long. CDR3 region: CASSPGQGIGYTF. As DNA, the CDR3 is TGTGCCAGCAGCCCGGGACAGGGAATCGGCTACACCTTC. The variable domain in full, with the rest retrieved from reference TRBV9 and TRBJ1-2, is DSGVTQTPKHLITATGQRVTLRCSPRSGDLSVYWYQQSLDQGLQFLIQYYNGEERAKGNILERFSAQQFPDLHSELNLSSLELGDSALYFCASSPGQGIGYTFGSGTRLTVV.

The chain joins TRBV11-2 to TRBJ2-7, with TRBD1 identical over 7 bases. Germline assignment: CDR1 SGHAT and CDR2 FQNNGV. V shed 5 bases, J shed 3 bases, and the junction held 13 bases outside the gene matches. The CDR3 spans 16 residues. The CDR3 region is CASSLSSGTDFYEQYF. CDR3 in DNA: TGTGCCAGCAGCCTAAGTTCGGGGACAGATTTCTACGAGCAGTACTTC.

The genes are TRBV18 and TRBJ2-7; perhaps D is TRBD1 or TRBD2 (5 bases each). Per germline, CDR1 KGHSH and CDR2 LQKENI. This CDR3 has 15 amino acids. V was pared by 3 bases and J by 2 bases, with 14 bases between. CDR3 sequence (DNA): TGTGCCAGCTCACCGAGAAGAGGGGATACCTACGAGCAGTACTTC. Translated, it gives CASSPRRGDTYEQYF.

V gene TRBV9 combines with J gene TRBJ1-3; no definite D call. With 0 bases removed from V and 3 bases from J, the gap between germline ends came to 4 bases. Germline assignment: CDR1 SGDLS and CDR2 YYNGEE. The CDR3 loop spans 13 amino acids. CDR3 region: CASSVGFGNTIYF. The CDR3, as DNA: TGTGCCAGCAGCGTAGGGTTTGGAAACACCATATATTTT.

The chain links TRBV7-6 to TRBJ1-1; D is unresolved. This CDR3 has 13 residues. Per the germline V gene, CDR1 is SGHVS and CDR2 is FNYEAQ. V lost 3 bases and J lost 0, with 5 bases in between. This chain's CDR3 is CASSFDVNTEAFF. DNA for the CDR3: TGTGCCAGCAGCTTTGACGTGAACACTGAAGCTTTCTTT.